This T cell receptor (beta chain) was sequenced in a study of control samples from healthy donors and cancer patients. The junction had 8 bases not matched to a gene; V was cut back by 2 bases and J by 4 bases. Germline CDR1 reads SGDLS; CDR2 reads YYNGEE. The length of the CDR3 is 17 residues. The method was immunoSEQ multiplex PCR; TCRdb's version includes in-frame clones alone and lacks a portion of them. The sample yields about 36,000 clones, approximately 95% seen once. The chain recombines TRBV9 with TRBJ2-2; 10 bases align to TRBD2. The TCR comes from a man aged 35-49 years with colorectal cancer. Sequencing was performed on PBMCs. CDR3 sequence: CASSVLSGGAGTGELFF. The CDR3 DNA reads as TGTGCCAGCAGCGTTCTCAGCGGGGGGGCTGGCACCGGGGAGCTGTTTTTT.